Here is one T cell receptor (beta chain) with its context. Antigen unknown. This sample is part of a study of radiation and T cells in renal cell carcinoma. Germline V gene lookup returns CDR1 MDHEN and CDR2 SYDVKM. This CDR3 region has 13 residues. Time point denoted: blood 2 weeks post-SBRT. Documented treatment: 15 Gy SBRT to primary tumor, nephrectomy 4 weeks later. Sequencing used immunoSEQ multiplex PCR; TCRdb keeps in-frame clones, though not all of them. This table has 95,000 to 150,000 clones, 65% to 85% appearing once. Study-wide results and caveats: Top tumor clonotypes rose in blood 2 weeks post-radiation, then contracted.

This TCR was recovered from a man in his fifties or sixties with renal cell carcinoma. Specimen: blood, collected from a patient whose treatment included radiotherapy and nephrectomy. The rearrangement links TRBV28 to TRBJ1-3; D gene unclear. The CDR3 region has the DNA TGTGCAATCGAAACCAGCTCTGGAAACACCATATATTTT. Amino acid sequence: CAIETSSGNTIYF.